This T cell receptor beta chain was observed in a study of human T cells and chemical hapten exposure. Time point indicated: patch test 2, 6 weeks after DPC sensitization. Treatment in this sample: therapeutic diphenylcyclopropenone sensitization with weekly scalp DPC. This clonotype was observed at least ten times. TCRdb redid the calling of the RACE reads with MiXCR, one entry per CDR3 protein. Of fewer than 85,000 distinct CDR3 sequences in the sample, 11% were seen once. The clonotype was recovered from a man between 18 and 29 years old with alopecia areata. Some clones in this sample may be carry-over from other donors' samples. The specimen was whole blood, collected in connection with sensitization to the hapten diphenylcyclopropenone (DPC).

The CDR3 here is CASSYTSGGTTGELFF. In DNA, the CDR3 is TGTGCCAGCAGCTATACTAGCGGGGGGACCACCGGGGAGCTGTTTTTT. The gene calls are TRBV7-3 and TRBJ2-2; TRBD2 matches 12 bases. This CDR3 has 16 amino acids. Trimming took 4 bases from V and 4 from J; bases not matched to a gene: 4. Per the germline V gene, CDR1 is SGHTA and CDR2 is FQGTGA.